This TCR beta chain appears in the sequencing data of a study of cytomegalovirus exposure and HLA in healthy donors. Study summary: Approximately 77 million unique TCRs from HLA-typed donors were held in an early release of data. Study-wide results and limits: Accurate HLA-A and HLA-B prediction from TCR beta sequences was reported for most subjects.

Germline CDR1 is SGHVS and CDR2 is FNYEAQ. Trimming took off 0 bases at V and 3 bases at J, with 12 bases between the two ends. The CDR3 totals 15 residues. In the case of this clone: The antigen remains undetermined.

This PCR relied on a set of 60 Vbeta primers and 13 Jbeta primers. Methods used by the authors: A later analysis counted tens of millions of unique TCR beta chains, 9.5 million to 13 million shared. The method was immunoSEQ multiplex PCR; TCRdb's version includes in-frame clones alone and lacks a portion of them. That table furnishes V, J and clone size, whereas the DNA furnished D and trimming. Of 90,000 to 110,000 clones listed, about four fifths are singletons. The TCR originated in a man aged 25-45 years in good health and CMV-seronegative. The V call is TRBV7-6, the J call TRBJ2-7; perhaps TRBD1 as D (6 bases). Sequencing used PBMCs. The CDR3 DNA reads TGTGCCAGCAGCTTAGCCCCCGACAGGAACTACGAGCAGTACTTC. Amino acids: CASSLAPDRNYEQYF.